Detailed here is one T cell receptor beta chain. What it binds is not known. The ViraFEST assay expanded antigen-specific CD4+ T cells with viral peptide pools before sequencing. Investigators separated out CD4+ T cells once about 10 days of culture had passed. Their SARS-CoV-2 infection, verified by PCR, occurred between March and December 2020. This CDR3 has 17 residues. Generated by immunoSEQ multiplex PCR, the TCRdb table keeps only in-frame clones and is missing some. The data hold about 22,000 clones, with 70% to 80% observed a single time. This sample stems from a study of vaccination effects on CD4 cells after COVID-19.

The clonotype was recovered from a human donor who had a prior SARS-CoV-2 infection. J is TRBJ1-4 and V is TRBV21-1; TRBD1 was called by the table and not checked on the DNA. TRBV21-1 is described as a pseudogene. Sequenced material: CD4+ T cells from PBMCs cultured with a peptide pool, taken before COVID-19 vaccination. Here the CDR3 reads CASSKARQGSTNEKLFF. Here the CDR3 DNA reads TGTGCCAGCAGCAAAGCGAGACAGGGCTCGACTAATGAAAAACTGTTTTTT.